This T cell receptor beta chain originates from a study of T cell responses to AZD1222 COVID-19 vaccine. Across the whole study: Pooling of second doses given at about 4 or about 12 weeks was done.

Assay used: immunoSEQ multiplex PCR; TCRdb lists only in-frame clones, some missing. The table records 130,000 to 150,000 clones, 90% to 95% of them present only once. This clone was seen only once. The antigen remains unidentified. This CDR3 region has 16 residues. V lost 4 bases, J lost 5 bases, and 8 bases stayed unmatched. Germline values: CDR1 SGHTA, CDR2 FQGNSA. Whole-study results and caveats: There were vaccine-associated CD4 TCRs across spike, dominant at 160-218 and 743-854. Targets within unmutated variant regions were reportedly found for nearly half of spike-specific TCRs.

This TCR was sampled from an adult in good health. The sample was peripheral blood, taken on day 0 of AZD1222 vaccination. The chain carries TRBV7-2 and TRBJ1-4; 9 nucleotides agree with TRBD1. CDR3 sequence: CASSSQTGTGNEKLFF. In DNA form, the CDR3 reads TGTGCCAGCAGCTCACAGACCGGGACAGGGAATGAAAAACTGTTTTTT.